What follows are 23 T cell receptor beta chains derived from one specimen sequenced in a study of cytomegalovirus exposure and HLA in healthy donors. Primers included in the PCR were 60 Vbeta and 13 Jbeta primers. Clones were sequenced by immunoSEQ multiplex PCR, and TCRdb holds only the in-frame ones, with some missing. In the table there are 300,000 or so clones, 80% to 90% of which are singletons. Sequencing was done on a sample of PBMCs. These receptors were taken from a woman aged 40 to 50 in good health and CMV-seropositive.

This clone occurred a few times. The J gene is TRBJ1-5, the V gene TRBV9; 7 bases fit TRBD1. This CDR3 comprises 14 residues. Germline V CDR1 and CDR2: SGDLS, YYNGEE. V was pared by 4 bases and J by 3 bases, with 4 bases of the junction left unmatched. The CDR3 loop is CASSLGTVNQPQHF. DNA of the CDR3: TGTGCCAGCAGCCTAGGGACAGTCAATCAGCCCCAGCATTTT. The full variable domain, its missing parts supplied by reference TRBV9 and TRBJ1-5, is DSGVTQTPKHLITATGQRVTLRCSPRSGDLSVYWYQQSLDQGLQFLIQYYNGEERAKGNILERFSAQQFPDLHSELNLSSLELGDSALYFCASSLGTVNQPQHFGDGTRLSIL.

J is TRBJ1-1 and V is TRBV23-1, with a possible D match to TRBD1 (5 bases). TRBV23-1 belongs to the ORF category, with a function that is uncertain. The length of the CDR3 is 17 residues. V lost 0 bases and J 5 bases, leaving 19 bases between the germline ends. Here the CDR3 DNA reads TGCGCCAGCAGTCAATCGTGGCAGGGAAGGGATATAACTGAAGCTTTCTTT. This gives the protein CASSQSWQGRDITEAFF.

The CDR3 DNA sequence: TGTGCCAGCAGCCCCCTGGGAGGGGGTCAGGCTGAAGCTTTCTTT. The encoded protein is CASSPLGGGQAEAFF. The chain combines TRBV7-2 with TRBJ1-1, with D perhaps matching TRBD1 (6 bases). Germline V CDR1 and CDR2: SGHTA, FQGNSA. The V end lost 5 bases, the J end lost 6 bases, and 19 bases lay between the germline ends. The CDR3 consists of 15 residues.

The J gene is TRBJ2-7, the V gene TRBV18; perhaps TRBD2 as D (6 bases). The germline V gene has CDR1 KGHSH and CDR2 LQKENI. The V gene lost 0 bases and the J gene lost 1 base, with 7 bases spanning the gap. This CDR3 comprises 14 residues. The CDR3 loop reads CASSPPSGSYEQYF. CDR3 coding DNA: TGTGCCAGCTCACCACCTAGCGGATCCTACGAGCAGTACTTC.

The chain recombines TRBV6-5 with TRBJ2-2; D possibly corresponds to TRBD1 (6 bases). Looked up from germline, CDR1 is MNHEY and CDR2 is SVGAGI. The CDR3 is 15 residues long. Trimming removed 1 base at V and 6 bases at J, with 12 bases between. CDR3 bases: TGTGCCAGCAGTTACTTACAGGGAGCCGCCGGGGAGCTGTTTTTT. Its translation: CASSYLQGAAGELFF.

V is TRBV6-5 and J is TRBJ2-5; tentatively, D is TRBD1 (5 bases). The CDR3 loop spans 14 amino acids. The V end lost 7 bases, the J end lost 0 bases, and 12 bases lay between the germline ends. Germline V lookup: CDR1 MNHEY, CDR2 SVGAGI. CDR3 sequence (DNA): TGTGCCAGCAAACGAAACAGGAACCAAGAGACCCAGTACTTC. It encodes CASKRNRNQETQYF.

The rearrangement uses TRBV4-3 and TRBJ1-1; 10 nucleotides agree with TRBD1. Unmatched junction bases numbered 7, after V lost 0 bases and J lost 12 bases. The CDR3 extends over 14 amino acids. Germline V gene sequence: CDR1 LGHNA, CDR2 YSLEER. CDR3 in amino acids: CASSQEGGTGASFF. In nucleotides, the CDR3 is TGCGCCAGCAGCCAAGAAGGGGGGACAGGGGCATCTTTCTTT.

This clone occurred a few times. The chain combines TRBV4-2 with TRBJ2-7; 10 bases align to TRBD2. V lost 0 bases to trimming and J lost 2 bases; unmatched junction nucleotides: 4. The CDR3 length is 16 residues. From germline, CDR1 is LGHNA and CDR2 YNFKEQ. The CDR3 coding sequence is TGTGCCAGCAGCCAAGAGCCAGCGGGAGGGGCCTACGAGCAGTACTTC. The encoded protein is CASSQEPAGGAYEQYF.

This rearrangement joins TRBV30 to TRBJ2-1; 9 bases agree with TRBD2. The CDR3 consists of 15 residues. V lost 1 base and J lost 6; bases outside the gene matches: 7. Per germline, CDR1 GTSNPN and CDR2 SVGIG (reference sequence). The CDR3 here is CAWSEASGIVNEQFF. The CDR3 region has the DNA TGTGCCTGGAGTGAGGCTAGCGGGATAGTCAATGAGCAGTTCTTC.

The genes are TRBV30 and TRBJ2-5; D unclear. CDR1 and CDR2 (germline): GTSNPN, SVGIG (reference sequence). The length of the CDR3 is 13 residues. Trimming stripped 1 base from V and 3 bases from J, with 9 bases between. CDR3 nucleotides: TGTGCCTGGAGTGGCCAGGTAAAAGAGACCCAGTACTTC. It specifies CAWSGQVKETQYF.

As to this clone: At one boundary the junction diverges from the germline segment, which might be a read error. The CDR3 DNA sequence: TGCAGTGCTAGAACGGGGGGGGTCGAGGTCTTC. Its translation: CSARTGGVEVF. The chain is built from TRBV20-1 and TRBJ2-1, with 8 positions matching TRBD2. Germline lookup yields CDR1 DFQATT and CDR2 SNEGSKA (reference sequence). The CDR3 is 11 residues long.

The chain joins TRBV29-1 to TRBJ1-5, with 7 positions matching TRBD1. Germline CDR1 is SQVTM and CDR2 is ANQGSEA. V gave up 4 bases and J gave up 7 bases; unmatched junction bases: 10. The CDR3 consists of 14 residues. CDR3 bases: TGCAGCGTTGGGACAGGACATGCCGGGCAGCCCCAGCATTTT. This encodes CSVGTGHAGQPQHF.

As regards this clone: At one boundary the junction diverges from the germline segment, which might be a read error. The genes are TRBV30 and TRBJ1-1; D is undetermined. Germline-derived CDR1 and CDR2 are GTSNPN and SVGIG (reference sequence). There are 10 residues in the CDR3. The CDR3 DNA reads TGTGCCTGGATGGGTGTTCAGGTCCTCTTT. This translates into CAWMGVQVLF.

The rearrangement uses TRBV5-4 and TRBJ2-5, with 7 bases identical to TRBD2. This CDR3 comprises 15 residues. Unmatched junction bases numbered 13, after V lost 4 bases and J lost 7 bases. Germline V gene lookup returns CDR1 SGHNT and CDR2 YYREEE (reference sequence). CDR3 nucleotides: TGTGCCAGCAGCCCCGACGGTGGGGGGGTATCGACCCAGTACTTC. It specifies CASSPDGGGVSTQYF.

The genes are TRBV5-1 and TRBJ2-7, with 7 bases matching TRBD2. CDR3 length: 14 amino acids. The germline gives CDR1 SGHRS, CDR2 YFSETQ. Trimming took 4 bases from V and 4 from J; bases not matched to a gene: 8. Here the CDR3 reads CASSPAGERYEQYF. In nucleotides, the CDR3 is TGCGCCAGCAGCCCGGCGGGAGAAAGGTACGAGCAGTACTTC.

The V and J genes are TRBV4-3 and TRBJ1-5, with TRBD1 matching 7 bases. V shed 4 bases and J 8 bases; nucleotides not matched to a gene: 11. This CDR3 has 15 amino acids. Per the germline V gene, CDR1 is LGHNA and CDR2 is YSLEER. Here the CDR3 reads CASSPRRTGLEPQHF. As DNA, the CDR3 is TGCGCCAGCAGCCCTCGCCGGACAGGATTGGAGCCCCAGCATTTT.

The chain joins TRBV28 to TRBJ2-1; 8 bases are a match to TRBD2. This CDR3 is 13 amino acids long. Germline trimming cut 7 bases from V and 8 bases from J; bases unmatched to any gene: 7. The germline V gene encodes CDR1 MDHEN and CDR2 SYDVKM. This CDR3 is CASNKAGAHEQFF. Here the CDR3 DNA reads TGTGCCAGCAATAAAGCGGGAGCCCATGAGCAGTTCTTC.

The chain is built from TRBV29-1 and TRBJ2-3; 9 bases match TRBD2. The CDR3 spans 18 residues. V was pared by 7 bases and J by 4 bases, with 21 bases of the junction left unmatched. Per germline, CDR1 SQVTM and CDR2 ANQGSEA. In nucleotides, the CDR3 is TGCAGCGGAGGTGGTGGTCTAGCGGGACTACCCCTCGCAGATACGCAGTATTTT. Residues: CSGGGGLAGLPLADTQYF.

The chain employs TRBV19 and TRBJ1-3, with 8 nucleotides matching TRBD1. CDR3 length equals 16 residues. Germline CDR1 reads LNHDA; CDR2 reads SQIVND (reference sequence). After removal of 6 bases from V and 0 bases from J, the junction contained 7 bases not matched to a gene. CDR3 residues: CASRTGQDSSGNTIYF. CDR3 sequence (DNA): TGTGCCAGTAGGACGGGACAGGATAGCTCTGGAAACACCATATATTTT.

This chain uses TRBV19 with TRBJ1-3; possibly TRBD1 for D (6 bases). CDR1 LNHDA and CDR2 SQIVND come from the germline V gene (reference sequence). The CDR3 is 15 residues long. The V end was cut by 4 bases, the J end by 3 bases, with 13 bases between. The CDR3 region is CASSTPRTVGNTIYF. DNA for the CDR3: TGTGCCAGTAGTACCCCCAGGACAGTTGGAAACACCATATATTTT.

J is TRBJ2-6 and V is TRBV18; 9 bases agree with TRBD1. The CDR3 sequence is 17 residues long. Germline assignment: CDR1 KGHSH and CDR2 LQKENI. The junction had 5 bases not matched to a gene; V was cut back by 3 bases and J by 2 bases. CDR3 nucleotide sequence: TGTGCCAGCTCACCTACCGGGACAGGGACTGGGGCCAACGTCCTGACTTTC. It specifies CASSPTGTGTGANVLTF.

The chain has TRBV2 and TRBJ2-2, with 10 bases lining up with TRBD2. The CDR3 consists of 14 residues. The J segment lost 5 bases and the V segment lost 7 bases, leaving 4 bases of the junction unmatched. The germline V gene encodes CDR1 SNHLY and CDR2 FYNNEI. CDR3 nucleotides: TGTGCCAGCACCCTAGCGGGAGTAACCGGGGAGCTGTTTTTT. It codes for CASTLAGVTGELFF.

This chain connects TRBV6-5 to TRBJ2-3; tentative D call: TRBD1 (5 bases). Germline-derived CDR1 and CDR2 are MNHEY and SVGAGI. With 2 bases removed from V and 0 bases from J, the gap between germline ends came to 9 bases. The CDR3 totals 15 residues. CDR3 coding DNA: TGTGCCAGCAGTTACGGTGGGGCTAGCACAGATACGCAGTATTTT. Amino acids: CASSYGGASTDTQYF.